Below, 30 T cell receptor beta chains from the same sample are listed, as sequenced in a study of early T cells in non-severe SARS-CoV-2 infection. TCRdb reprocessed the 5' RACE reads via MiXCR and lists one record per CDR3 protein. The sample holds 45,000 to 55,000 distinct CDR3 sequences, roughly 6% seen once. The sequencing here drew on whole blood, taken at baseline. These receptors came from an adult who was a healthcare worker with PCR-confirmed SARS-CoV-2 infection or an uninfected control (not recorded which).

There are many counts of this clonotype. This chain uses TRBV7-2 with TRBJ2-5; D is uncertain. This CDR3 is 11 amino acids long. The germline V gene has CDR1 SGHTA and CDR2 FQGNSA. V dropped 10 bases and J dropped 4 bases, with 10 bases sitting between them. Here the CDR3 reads CATDPGETQYF. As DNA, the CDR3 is TGTGCCACCGATCCCGGAGAGACCCAGTACTTC.

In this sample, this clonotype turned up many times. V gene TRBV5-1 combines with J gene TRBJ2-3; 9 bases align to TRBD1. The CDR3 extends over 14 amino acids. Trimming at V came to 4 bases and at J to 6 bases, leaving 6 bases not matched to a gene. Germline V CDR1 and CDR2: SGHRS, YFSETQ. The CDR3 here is CASSADRGGDTQYF. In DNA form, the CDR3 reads TGCGCCAGCAGCGCGGACAGGGGAGGGGATACGCAGTATTTT.

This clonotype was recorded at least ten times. CDR3: CASSYGRGTSDTQYF. The CDR3, as DNA: TGTGCCAGCAGTTATGGCAGGGGGACCTCGGATACGCAGTATTTT. The V and J genes are TRBV6-5 and TRBJ2-3; 7 bases align to TRBD1. The V segment lost 3 bases and the J segment 6 bases; nucleotides outside the gene matches: 9. Germline lookup yields CDR1 MNHEY and CDR2 SVGAGI. The CDR3 spans 15 residues.

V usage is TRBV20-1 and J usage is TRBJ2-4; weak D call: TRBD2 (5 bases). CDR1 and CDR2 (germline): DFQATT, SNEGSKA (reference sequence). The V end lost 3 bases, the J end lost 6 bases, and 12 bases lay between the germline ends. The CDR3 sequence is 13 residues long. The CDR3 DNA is TGCAGTGCTAGGGCGGGCATTGGAAACATTCAGTACTTC. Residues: CSARAGIGNIQYF.

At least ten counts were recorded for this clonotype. This CDR3 is CATRRDSWNTGELFF. The CDR3 nucleotides are TGTGCCACCAGGAGGGACAGCTGGAACACCGGGGAGCTGTTTTTT. V is TRBV15 and J is TRBJ2-2; 7 positions agree with TRBD1. The trim removed 6 bases at V and 1 base at J, leaving 5 bases unmatched. The CDR3 sequence is 15 residues long. CDR1 is LNHNV and CDR2 is YYDKDF in the germline V gene (reference sequence).

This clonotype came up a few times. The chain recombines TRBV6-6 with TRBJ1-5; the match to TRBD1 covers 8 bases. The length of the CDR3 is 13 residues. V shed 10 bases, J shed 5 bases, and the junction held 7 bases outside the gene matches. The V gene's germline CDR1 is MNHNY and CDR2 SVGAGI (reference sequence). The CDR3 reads CAMRDRGDQPQHF. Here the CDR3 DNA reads TGTGCCATGAGAGACAGGGGAGATCAGCCCCAGCATTTT.

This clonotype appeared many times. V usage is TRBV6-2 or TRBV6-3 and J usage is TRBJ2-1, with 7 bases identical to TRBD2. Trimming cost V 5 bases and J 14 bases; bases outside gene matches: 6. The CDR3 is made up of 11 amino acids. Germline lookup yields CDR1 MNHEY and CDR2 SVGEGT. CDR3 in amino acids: CASSDGGGEFF. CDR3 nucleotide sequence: TGTGCCAGCAGTGACGGTGGGGGGGAGTTCTTC.

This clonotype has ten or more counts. The CDR3 DNA reads as TGTGCCAGCACCGGGGCCCGGGGGGGCGAGCAGTACTTC. Protein product: CASTGARGGEQYF. The rearrangement uses TRBV2 and TRBJ2-7; 8 bases map to TRBD2. V was clipped by 7 bases and J by 6 bases; unmatched bases: 8. Germline V lookup: CDR1 SNHLY, CDR2 FYNNEI. The CDR3 sequence is 13 residues long.

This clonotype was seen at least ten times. Written as DNA, the CDR3 is TGTGCCAGCAGCTTGGGCCAGTCGGGGCAGTACTTC. It translates to CASSLGQSGQYF. This chain connects TRBV5-5 to TRBJ2-7; D unresolved. The ends were cut back, 0 bases at V and 9 bases at J, with 10 bases in the middle. From germline, CDR1 is SGHKS and CDR2 YYEKEE (reference sequence). This CDR3 comprises 12 residues. The full variable domain, rest sourced from reference TRBV5-5 and TRBJ2-7, is DAGVTQSPTHLIKTRGQQVTLRCSPISGHKSVSWYQQVLGQGPQFIFQYYEKEERGRGNFPDRFSARQFPNYSSELNVNALLLGDSALYLCASSLGQSGQYFGPGTRLTVT.

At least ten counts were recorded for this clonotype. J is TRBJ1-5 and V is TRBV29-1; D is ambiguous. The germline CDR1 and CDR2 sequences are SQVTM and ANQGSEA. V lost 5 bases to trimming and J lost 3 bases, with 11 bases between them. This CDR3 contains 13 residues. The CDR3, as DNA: TGCAGCGTTCGCCAAGCAAACAATCAGCCCCAGCATTTT. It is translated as CSVRQANNQPQHF.

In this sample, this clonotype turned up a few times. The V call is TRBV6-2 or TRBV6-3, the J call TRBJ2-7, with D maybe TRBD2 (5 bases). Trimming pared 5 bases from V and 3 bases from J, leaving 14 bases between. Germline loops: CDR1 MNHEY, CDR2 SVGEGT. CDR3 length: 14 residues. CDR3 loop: CASSTDLAGYEQYF. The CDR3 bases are TGTGCCAGCAGTACGGACCTAGCCGGCTACGAGCAGTACTTC.

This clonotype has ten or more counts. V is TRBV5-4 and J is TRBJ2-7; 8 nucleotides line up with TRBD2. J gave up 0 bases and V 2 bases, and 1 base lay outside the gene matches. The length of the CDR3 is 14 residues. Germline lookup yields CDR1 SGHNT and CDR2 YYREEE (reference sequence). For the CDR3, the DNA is TGTGCCAGCAGCTTAGCGGGGGCCTCCTACGAGCAGTACTTC. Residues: CASSLAGASYEQYF. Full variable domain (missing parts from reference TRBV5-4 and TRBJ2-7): ETGVTQSPTHLIKTRGQQVTLRCSSQSGHNTVSWYQQALGQGPQFIFQYYREEENGRGNFPPRFSGLQFPNYSSELNVNALELDDSALYLCASSLAGASYEQYFGPGTRLTVT.

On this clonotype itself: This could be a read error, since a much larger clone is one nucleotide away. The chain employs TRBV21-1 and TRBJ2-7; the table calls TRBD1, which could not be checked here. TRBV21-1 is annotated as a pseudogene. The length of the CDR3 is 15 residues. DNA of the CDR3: TGTGCCAGCAGCAATGCGGGACAGGGGTCCTACGAGCAGTACTTC. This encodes CASSNAGQGSYEQYF.

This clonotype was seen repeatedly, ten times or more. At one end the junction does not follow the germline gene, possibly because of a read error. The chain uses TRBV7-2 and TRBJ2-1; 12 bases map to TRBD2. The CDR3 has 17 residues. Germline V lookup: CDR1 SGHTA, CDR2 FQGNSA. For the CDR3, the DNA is TGTGCCAGCAGCCTAGCCCGACTAGCGGGGGCGTACAATGAGCAGTTCTTC. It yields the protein CASSLARLAGAYNEQFF.

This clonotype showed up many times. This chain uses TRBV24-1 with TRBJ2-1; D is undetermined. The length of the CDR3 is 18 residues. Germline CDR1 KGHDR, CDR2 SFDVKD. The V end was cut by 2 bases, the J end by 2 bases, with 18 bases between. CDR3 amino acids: CATSDSGHNRKAYNEQFF. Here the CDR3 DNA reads TGTGCCACCAGTGATTCTGGGCACAACCGTAAAGCCTACAATGAGCAGTTCTTC.

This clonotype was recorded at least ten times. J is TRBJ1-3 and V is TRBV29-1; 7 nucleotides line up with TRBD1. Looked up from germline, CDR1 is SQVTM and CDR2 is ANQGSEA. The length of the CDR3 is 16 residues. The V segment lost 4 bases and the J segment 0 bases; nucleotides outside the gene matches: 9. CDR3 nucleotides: TGCAGCGTTGCGGGGACAGCCGGCTCCTCTGGAAACACCATATATTTT. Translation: CSVAGTAGSSGNTIYF.

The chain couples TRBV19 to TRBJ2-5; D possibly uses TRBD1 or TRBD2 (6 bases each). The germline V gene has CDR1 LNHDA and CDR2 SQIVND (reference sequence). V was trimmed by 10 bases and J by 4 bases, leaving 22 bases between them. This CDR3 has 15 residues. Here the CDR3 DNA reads TGTGCCACCTCACGGGGGCCCACTAAGGGAGAGACCCAGTACTTC. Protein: CATSRGPTKGETQYF.

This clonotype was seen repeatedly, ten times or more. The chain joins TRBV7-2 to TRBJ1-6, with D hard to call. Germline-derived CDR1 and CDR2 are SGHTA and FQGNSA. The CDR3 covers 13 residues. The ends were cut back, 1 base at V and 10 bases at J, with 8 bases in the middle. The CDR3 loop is CASSLGDVSPLHF. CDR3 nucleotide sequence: TGTGCCAGCAGCTTAGGCGACGTCTCACCCCTCCACTTT.

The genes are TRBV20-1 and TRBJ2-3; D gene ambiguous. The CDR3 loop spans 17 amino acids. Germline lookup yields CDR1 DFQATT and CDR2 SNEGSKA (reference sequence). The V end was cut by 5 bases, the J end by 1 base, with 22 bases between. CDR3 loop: CSAAAGARFSGTDTQYF. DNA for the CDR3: TGCAGTGCTGCAGCCGGAGCTAGATTCTCTGGCACAGATACGCAGTATTTT.

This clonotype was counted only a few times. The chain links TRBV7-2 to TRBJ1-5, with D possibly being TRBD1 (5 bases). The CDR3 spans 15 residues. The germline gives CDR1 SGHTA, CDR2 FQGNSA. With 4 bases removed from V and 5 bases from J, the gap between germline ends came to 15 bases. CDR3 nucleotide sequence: TGTGCCAGCAGCTCACCGGGAAGGGGTGATCAGCCCCAGCATTTT. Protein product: CASSSPGRGDQPQHF.

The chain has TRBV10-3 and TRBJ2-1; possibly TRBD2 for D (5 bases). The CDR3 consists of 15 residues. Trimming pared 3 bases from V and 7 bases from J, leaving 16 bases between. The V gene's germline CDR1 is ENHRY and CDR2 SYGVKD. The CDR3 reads CAISDIGYRGNEQFF. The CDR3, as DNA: TGTGCCATCAGTGATATTGGATACCGAGGGAATGAGCAGTTCTTC.

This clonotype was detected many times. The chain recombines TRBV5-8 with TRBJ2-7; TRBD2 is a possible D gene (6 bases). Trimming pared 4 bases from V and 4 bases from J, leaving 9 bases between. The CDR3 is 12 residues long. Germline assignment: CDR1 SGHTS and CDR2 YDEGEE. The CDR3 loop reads CASSLTSYEQYF. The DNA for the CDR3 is TGTGCCAGCAGCCTGACTAGTTACGAGCAGTACTTC.

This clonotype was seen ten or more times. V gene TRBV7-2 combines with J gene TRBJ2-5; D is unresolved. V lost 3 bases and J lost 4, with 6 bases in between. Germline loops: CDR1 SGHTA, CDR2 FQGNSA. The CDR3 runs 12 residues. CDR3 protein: CASSLTRETQYF. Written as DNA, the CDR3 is TGTGCCAGCAGCTTGACACGAGAGACCCAGTACTTC.

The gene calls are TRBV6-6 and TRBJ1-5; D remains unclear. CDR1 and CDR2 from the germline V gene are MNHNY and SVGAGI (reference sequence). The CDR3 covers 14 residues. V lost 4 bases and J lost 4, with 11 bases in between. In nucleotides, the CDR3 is TGTGCCAGCAGTTCCGAGGCCCTGAATCAGCCCCAGCATTTT. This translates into CASSSEALNQPQHF.

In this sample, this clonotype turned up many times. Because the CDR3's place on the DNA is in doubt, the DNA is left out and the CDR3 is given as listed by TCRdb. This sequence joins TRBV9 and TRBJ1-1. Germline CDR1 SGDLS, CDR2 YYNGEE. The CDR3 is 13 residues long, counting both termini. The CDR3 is CASSVATGSDFFF.

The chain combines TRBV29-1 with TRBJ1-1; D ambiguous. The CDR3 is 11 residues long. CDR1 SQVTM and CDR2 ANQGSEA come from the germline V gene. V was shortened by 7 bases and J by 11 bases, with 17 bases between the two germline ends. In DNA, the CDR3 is TGCAGCGCCGACCGGGCCACTTCTGCTTTCTTT. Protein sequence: CSADRATSAFF.

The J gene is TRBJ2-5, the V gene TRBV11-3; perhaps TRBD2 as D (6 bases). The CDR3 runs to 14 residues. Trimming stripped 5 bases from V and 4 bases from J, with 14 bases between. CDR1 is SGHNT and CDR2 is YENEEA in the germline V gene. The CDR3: CASSPRLEGETQYF. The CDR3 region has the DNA TGTGCCAGCAGCCCCCGCCTGGAGGGAGAGACCCAGTACTTC.

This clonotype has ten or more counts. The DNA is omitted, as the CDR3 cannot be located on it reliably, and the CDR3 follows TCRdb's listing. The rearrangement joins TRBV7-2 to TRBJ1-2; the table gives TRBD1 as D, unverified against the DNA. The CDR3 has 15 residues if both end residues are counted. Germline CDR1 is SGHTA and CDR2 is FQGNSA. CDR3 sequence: CASSFGPGSNYGYTF.

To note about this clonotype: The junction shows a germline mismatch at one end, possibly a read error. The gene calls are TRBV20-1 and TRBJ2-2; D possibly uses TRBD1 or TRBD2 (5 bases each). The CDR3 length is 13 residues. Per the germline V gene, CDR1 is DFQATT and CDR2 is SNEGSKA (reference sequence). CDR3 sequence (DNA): TGCAGTGCAAGAGGGGAAAACACCGGGGAGCTGTTTTTT. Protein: CSARGENTGELFF.

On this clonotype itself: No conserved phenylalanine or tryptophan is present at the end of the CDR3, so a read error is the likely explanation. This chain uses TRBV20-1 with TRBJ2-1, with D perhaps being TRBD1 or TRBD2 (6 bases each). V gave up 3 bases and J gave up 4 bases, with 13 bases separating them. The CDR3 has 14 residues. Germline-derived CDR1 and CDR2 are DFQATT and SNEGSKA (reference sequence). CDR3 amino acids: CSASNGGGYNEQFS. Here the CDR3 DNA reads TGCAGTGCTAGTAACGGGGGCGGATACAATGAGCAGTTCTCC.